This is a list of T cell receptor beta chains from one sample in a study of neoadjuvant anti-PD-1 for oral cavity cancer. Clones were read by immunoSEQ multiplex PCR, and TCRdb kept only the in-frame ones, dropping some. The sample has about 62,000 clones, 70% to 85% seen once; the top ten hold 2.5% to 3%. Source: PBMCs, taken before nivolumab (anti-PD-1) treatment. These receptors were collected from a person aged 35-80 years with oral cavity squamous cell carcinoma. Each CDR3 is given with its conserved first and last residue. The D gene is left open where the match is weak. Only some rows state a clone size, as once, few, many or a class for expanded clones.

J gene: TRBJ2-7; clone size: .; V gene: TRBV10-3; D gene: .; CDR3 DNA: TGTGCCATCAGTGAGGAGCCCCCCTACGAGCAGTACTTC; CDR3 protein: CAISEEPPYEQYF
J gene: TRBJ2-7; clone size: .; V gene: TRBV4-2; D gene: .; CDR3 DNA: TGTGCCAGCAGCCAAGACTCTAGCGACTACGAGCAGTACTTC; CDR3 protein: CASSQDSSDYEQYF
J gene: TRBJ1-1; clone size: .; V gene: TRBV7-9; D gene: TRBD1; CDR3 DNA: TGTGCCAGCAGCCGGGACAGGGGGGCCATACCTGAAGCTTTCTTT; CDR3 protein: CASSRDRGAIPEAFF
J gene: TRBJ2-3; clone size: .; V gene: TRBV4-1; D gene: .; CDR3 DNA: TGCGCCAGCAGCCGAGAAGGGGGTGGCACAGATACGCAGTATTTT; CDR3 protein: CASSREGGGTDTQYF
J gene: TRBJ2-5; clone size: .; V gene: TRBV5-1; D gene: .; CDR3 DNA: TGCGCCAGCAGCGTTCAGGAGACCCAGTACTTC; CDR3 protein: CASSVQETQYF
J gene: TRBJ2-2; clone size: .; V gene: TRBV7-2; D gene: .; CDR3 DNA: TGTGCCAGCAGCTCAATAGAGCCCGGGGAGCTGTTTTTT; CDR3 protein: CASSSIEPGELFF
J gene: TRBJ1-4; clone size: .; V gene: TRBV6-5; D gene: .; CDR3 DNA: TGTGCCAGCAGTTACGGAGGGATGGATGAAAAACTGTTTTTT; CDR3 protein: CASSYGGMDEKLFF
J gene: TRBJ2-7; clone size: .; V gene: TRBV19; D gene: TRBD2; CDR3 DNA: TGTGCCAGTAGTATGGGACTAGCGGGAGGCGGTGAGCAGTACTTC; CDR3 protein: CASSMGLAGGGEQYF
J gene: TRBJ2-5; clone size: .; V gene: TRBV5-1; D gene: .; CDR3 DNA: TGCGCCAGCAGCTTGGGGCAATACTGGGAGACCCAGTACTTC; CDR3 protein: CASSLGQYWETQYF
J gene: TRBJ2-2; clone size: .; V gene: TRBV5-1; D gene: .; CDR3 DNA: TGCGCCAGCAGCCTCGGGACTTCTCCTTCGAACACCGGGGAGCTGTTTTTT; CDR3 protein: CASSLGTSPSNTGELFF
J gene: TRBJ2-3; clone size: .; V gene: TRBV4-1; D gene: .; CDR3 DNA: TGCGCCAGCAGCCTTGGCGGGTCCCTTACAGATACGCAGTATTTT; CDR3 protein: CASSLGGSLTDTQYF
J gene: TRBJ1-1; clone size: .; V gene: TRBV19; D gene: .; CDR3 DNA: TGTGCCAGTAGTTATCAGGGTAATCCCCTCATGGGTCCCCCTGAAGCTTTCTTT; CDR3 protein: CASSYQGNPLMGPPEAFF
J gene: TRBJ1-4; clone size: .; V gene: TRBV18; D gene: TRBD1; CDR3 DNA: TGTGCCAGCTCACGGGACAGGGGCACAACTAATGAAAAACTGTTTTTT; CDR3 protein: CASSRDRGTTNEKLFF
J gene: TRBJ2-3; clone size: .; V gene: TRBV4-1; D gene: TRBD2; CDR3 DNA: TGCGCCAGCAGCCCAAGACTAGCGGGATCCACAGATACGCAGTATTTT; CDR3 protein: CASSPRLAGSTDTQYF
J gene: TRBJ1-6; clone size: .; V gene: TRBV7-9; D gene: .; CDR3 DNA: TGTGCCAGCAGCTTAGGGACAGTAAATTCACCCCTCCACTTT; CDR3 protein: CASSLGTVNSPLHF
J gene: TRBJ2-2; clone size: .; V gene: TRBV7-8; D gene: .; CDR3 DNA: TGTGCCAGCAGCCCCCTTCTGAGAGCGAACACCGGGGAGCTGTTTTTT; CDR3 protein: CASSPLLRANTGELFF
J gene: TRBJ1-1; clone size: once; V gene: TRBV5-6; D gene: .; CDR3 DNA: TGTGCCAGCAGCTTGGCCTTCAACACTGAAGCTTTCTTT; CDR3 protein: CASSLAFNTEAFF
J gene: TRBJ2-1; clone size: .; V gene: TRBV7-3; D gene: TRBD1; CDR3 DNA: TGTGCCAGCAGCTTAAGGGACAGGGTGGGTTCCAATGAGCAGTTCTTC; CDR3 protein: CASSLRDRVGSNEQFF
J gene: TRBJ1-5; clone size: .; V gene: TRBV19; D gene: .; CDR3 DNA: TGTGCCAGTAGTATAGATAGGGGTCAGCCCCAGCATTTT; CDR3 protein: CASSIDRGQPQHF
J gene: TRBJ2-2; clone size: .; V gene: TRBV6-5; D gene: .; CDR3 DNA: TGTGCCAGCAGTTACGGGGCGGGTGGAACCGGGGAGCTGTTTTTT; CDR3 protein: CASSYGAGGTGELFF
J gene: TRBJ2-7; clone size: .; V gene: TRBV7-2; D gene: TRBD2; CDR3 DNA: TGTGCCAGCAGCTTAGAGGCGGCGGGGGGCCAATACGAGCAGTACTTC; CDR3 protein: CASSLEAAGGQYEQYF
J gene: TRBJ2-7; clone size: few; V gene: TRBV19; D gene: .; CDR3 DNA: TGTGCCAGTAGTATCGGGGCATACTCCTACGAGCAGTACTTC; CDR3 protein: CASSIGAYSYEQYF
J gene: TRBJ1-1; clone size: .; V gene: TRBV2; D gene: TRBD1; CDR3 DNA: TGTGCCAGCATCTCGGGACAGCTGAACACTGAAGCTTTCTTT; CDR3 protein: CASISGQLNTEAFF
J gene: TRBJ1-5; clone size: few; V gene: TRBV5-5; D gene: .; CDR3 DNA: TGTGCCAGCAGCTTCGATGGGGGCCTCGTGGGGGGCAATCAGCCCCAGCATTTT; CDR3 protein: CASSFDGGLVGGNQPQHF
J gene: TRBJ2-5; clone size: once; V gene: TRBV6-1; D gene: TRBD1; CDR3 DNA: TGTGCCAGCAGTTCGGGACAGGGGGCTGAGACCCAGTACTTC; CDR3 protein: CASSSGQGAETQYF
J gene: TRBJ2-2; clone size: few; V gene: TRBV5-4; D gene: .; CDR3 DNA: TGTGCCAGCAGCTTGTATAAGGACACCGGGGAGCTGTTTTTT; CDR3 protein: CASSLYKDTGELFF
J gene: TRBJ2-3; clone size: .; V gene: TRBV7-2; D gene: .; CDR3 DNA: TGTGCCAGCAGCTTAGCCGCAGGGGCAGGGAGAGATACGCAGTATTTT; CDR3 protein: CASSLAAGAGRDTQYF
J gene: TRBJ1-5; clone size: .; V gene: TRBV29-1; D gene: TRBD1; CDR3 DNA: TGCAGCGTTGGTTTGGGACAGGGCTCCAATCAGCCCCAGCATTTT; CDR3 protein: CSVGLGQGSNQPQHF
J gene: TRBJ2-1; clone size: .; V gene: TRBV29-1; D gene: .; CDR3 DNA: TGCAGCGTTGAAGGGGGGCGGAGAGCCTACAATGAGCAGTTCTTC; CDR3 protein: CSVEGGRRAYNEQFF
J gene: TRBJ2-3; clone size: .; V gene: TRBV5-6; D gene: TRBD2; CDR3 DNA: TGTGCCAGCACCCGGGGGACTAGCGGCACAGATACGCAGTATTTT; CDR3 protein: CASTRGTSGTDTQYF
J gene: TRBJ1-1; clone size: once; V gene: TRBV19; D gene: TRBD1; CDR3 DNA: TGTGCCAGTGGGACAGAAGGGAACACTGAAGCTTTCTTT; CDR3 protein: CASGTEGNTEAFF
J gene: TRBJ2-2; clone size: .; V gene: TRBV5-1; D gene: .; CDR3 DNA: TGCGCCAGCAGCTTGCCGGGGCGGAACACCGGGGAGCTGTTTTTT; CDR3 protein: CASSLPGRNTGELFF
J gene: TRBJ1-1; clone size: many; V gene: TRBV6-1; D gene: TRBD1; CDR3 DNA: TGTGCCAGCAGTGAAGTCTGGGACAGCTCTGAAGCTTTCTTT; CDR3 protein: CASSEVWDSSEAFF
J gene: TRBJ1-2; clone size: .; V gene: TRBV28; D gene: TRBD1; CDR3 DNA: TGTGCCAGCACAACAGGGGGCGCTGGCTACACCTTC; CDR3 protein: CASTTGGAGYTF
J gene: TRBJ2-1; clone size: .; V gene: TRBV11-2; D gene: TRBD2; CDR3 DNA: TGTGCCAGCAGCTCCCGGGGACTAGGTCGGGTTTCGGGCAATGAGCAGTTCTTC; CDR3 protein: CASSSRGLGRVSGNEQFF
J gene: TRBJ2-7; clone size: .; V gene: TRBV7-9; D gene: .; CDR3 DNA: TGTGCCAGCAGCTTTGGGTCCCTTCCCGAGCAGTACTTC; CDR3 protein: CASSFGSLPEQYF
J gene: TRBJ1-1; clone size: .; V gene: TRBV7-8; D gene: .; CDR3 DNA: TGTGCCAGCAGCCGGGGGAACACTGAAGCTTTCTTT; CDR3 protein: CASSRGNTEAFF
J gene: TRBJ2-7; clone size: .; V gene: TRBV7-3; D gene: .; CDR3 DNA: TGTGCCAGCAGCCCCGGAGGGTCCCGTTACGAGCAGTACTTC; CDR3 protein: CASSPGGSRYEQYF
J gene: TRBJ1-1; clone size: .; V gene: TRBV5-1; D gene: TRBD1; CDR3 DNA: TGCGCCAGCAGGCCCCCGGGACAGGGAGGGACTGAAGCTTTCTTT; CDR3 protein: CASRPPGQGGTEAFF
J gene: TRBJ2-1; clone size: .; V gene: TRBV30; D gene: TRBD2; CDR3 DNA: TGTGCCTGGAGTTCTCAGCCCTCTAGCGGGAGCAATAATGAGCAGTTCTTC; CDR3 protein: CAWSSQPSSGSNNEQFF
J gene: TRBJ2-1; clone size: .; V gene: TRBV19; D gene: .; CDR3 DNA: TGTGCCAGTAGTTCCCGGCAGGGAACCTACAATGAGCAGTTCTTC; CDR3 protein: CASSSRQGTYNEQFF
J gene: TRBJ1-2; clone size: .; V gene: TRBV5-5; D gene: .; CDR3 DNA: TGTGCCAGTACGGGGCAGGGACTCTATGGCTACACCTTC; CDR3 protein: CASTGQGLYGYTF
J gene: TRBJ1-4; clone size: few; V gene: TRBV5-1; D gene: TRBD1; CDR3 DNA: TGCGCCAGCAGCTTGGAAGGACAGGGAAGCATAAGTAATGAAAAACTGTTTTTT; CDR3 protein: CASSLEGQGSISNEKLFF
J gene: TRBJ1-5; clone size: .; V gene: TRBV6-1; D gene: .; CDR3 DNA: TGTGCCAGCAGACCCAGAGACAGGCGAAGCCAGCCCCAGCATTTT; CDR3 protein: CASRPRDRRSQPQHF
J gene: TRBJ2-1; clone size: .; V gene: TRBV9; D gene: .; CDR3 DNA: TGTGCCAGCAGCGTAGGATCCTTAAATGAGCAGTTCTTC; CDR3 protein: CASSVGSLNEQFF
J gene: TRBJ2-3; clone size: few; V gene: TRBV19; D gene: TRBD2; CDR3 DNA: TGTGCCACCACCGGACTAGCGGGAGTAGCAGATACGCAGTATTTT; CDR3 protein: CATTGLAGVADTQYF
J gene: TRBJ1-5; clone size: .; V gene: TRBV6-1; D gene: .; CDR3 DNA: TGTGCCAGCAGTGGACCCAGGGATCAGCCCCAGCATTTT; CDR3 protein: CASSGPRDQPQHF
J gene: TRBJ1-1; clone size: .; V gene: TRBV29-1; D gene: .; CDR3 DNA: TGCAGCGTTGAAGAGATCCAAGCTTTCTTT; CDR3 protein: CSVEEIQAFF
J gene: TRBJ1-3; clone size: .; V gene: TRBV29-1; D gene: TRBD1; CDR3 DNA: TGCAGCGCTAACAGGGGAACTGGAAACACCATATATTTT; CDR3 protein: CSANRGTGNTIYF
J gene: TRBJ2-7; clone size: once; V gene: TRBV5-6; D gene: .; CDR3 DNA: TGTGCCAGCAGCGGAGCAGGACAGTCAAACCCGGGGGAGCAGTACTTC; CDR3 protein: CASSGAGQSNPGEQYF
J gene: TRBJ2-7; clone size: few; V gene: TRBV28; D gene: .; CDR3 DNA: TGTGCCAGCAGTTTCCTCCTAGGGACCTACGAGCAGTACTTC; CDR3 protein: CASSFLLGTYEQYF
J gene: TRBJ1-2; clone size: .; V gene: TRBV15; D gene: .; CDR3 DNA: TGTGCCACCAGCAGAGATCGAAGCTGGGGCTACACCTTC; CDR3 protein: CATSRDRSWGYTF
J gene: TRBJ2-3; clone size: .; V gene: TRBV25-1; D gene: .; CDR3 DNA: TGTGCCAGCAGTGTCACAGATACGCAGTATTTT; CDR3 protein: CASSVTDTQYF
J gene: TRBJ2-7; clone size: .; V gene: TRBV4-1; D gene: TRBD2; CDR3 DNA: TGCGCCAGCAGCACTCAAGGTCCAGCGGGAGTCAACGAGCAGTACTTC; CDR3 protein: CASSTQGPAGVNEQYF
J gene: TRBJ2-1; clone size: few; V gene: TRBV9; D gene: .; CDR3 DNA: TGTGCCAGCAGCGTAGCAGGTCCGGGGAGCTCCTACAATGAGCAGTTCTTC; CDR3 protein: CASSVAGPGSSYNEQFF
J gene: TRBJ2-5; clone size: .; V gene: TRBV5-1; D gene: TRBD1; CDR3 DNA: TGCGCCAGCAGCTTGTTGCAGGGGGCGTATGAGACCCAGTACTTC; CDR3 protein: CASSLLQGAYETQYF
J gene: TRBJ2-3; clone size: once; V gene: TRBV6-4; D gene: .; CDR3 DNA: TGTGCCAGCAGTGACTCTGGGGGGGCCTCAGATACGCAGTATTTT; CDR3 protein: CASSDSGGASDTQYF